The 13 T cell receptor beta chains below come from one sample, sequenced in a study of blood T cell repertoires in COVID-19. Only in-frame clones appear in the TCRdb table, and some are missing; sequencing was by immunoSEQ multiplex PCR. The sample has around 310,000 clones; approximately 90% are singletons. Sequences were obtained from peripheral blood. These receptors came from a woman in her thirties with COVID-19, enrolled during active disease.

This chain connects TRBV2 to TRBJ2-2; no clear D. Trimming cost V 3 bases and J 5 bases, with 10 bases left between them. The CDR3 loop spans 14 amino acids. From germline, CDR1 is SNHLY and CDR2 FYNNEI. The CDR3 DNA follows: TGTGCCAGCAGTGAGGAACAGCTGACCGGGGAGCTGTTTTTT. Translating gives CASSEEQLTGELFF.

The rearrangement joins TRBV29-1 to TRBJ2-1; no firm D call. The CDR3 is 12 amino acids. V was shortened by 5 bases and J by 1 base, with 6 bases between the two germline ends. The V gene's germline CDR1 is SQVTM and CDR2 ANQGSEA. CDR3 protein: CSVRESYNEQFF. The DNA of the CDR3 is TGCAGCGTTCGAGAGTCCTACAATGAGCAGTTCTTC.

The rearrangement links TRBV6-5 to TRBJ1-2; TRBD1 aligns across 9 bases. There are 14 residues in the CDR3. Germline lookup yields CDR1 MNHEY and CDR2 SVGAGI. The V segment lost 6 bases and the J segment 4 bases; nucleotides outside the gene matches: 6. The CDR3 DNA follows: TGTGCCAGCAGGCGGGGACAGGGAAGCTATGGCTACACCTTC. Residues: CASRRGQGSYGYTF.

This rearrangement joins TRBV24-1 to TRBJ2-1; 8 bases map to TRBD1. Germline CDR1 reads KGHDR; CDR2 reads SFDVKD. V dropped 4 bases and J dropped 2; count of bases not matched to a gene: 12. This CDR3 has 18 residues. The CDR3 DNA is TGTGCCACCAGTGACCGGACAGGGCGGACGGCGGCCTACAATGAGCAGTTCTTC. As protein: CATSDRTGRTAAYNEQFF.

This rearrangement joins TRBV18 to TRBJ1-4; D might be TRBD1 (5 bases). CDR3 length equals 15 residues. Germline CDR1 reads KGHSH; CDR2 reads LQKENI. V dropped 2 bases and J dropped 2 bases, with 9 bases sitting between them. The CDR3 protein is CASSPVGATNEKLFF. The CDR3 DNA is TGTGCCAGCTCACCAGTTGGGGCGACTAATGAAAAACTGTTTTTT.

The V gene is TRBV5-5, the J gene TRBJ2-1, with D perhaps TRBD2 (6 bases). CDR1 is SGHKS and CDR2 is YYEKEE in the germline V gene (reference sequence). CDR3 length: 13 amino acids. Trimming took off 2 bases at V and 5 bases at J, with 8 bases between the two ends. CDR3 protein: CASSFREDNEQFF. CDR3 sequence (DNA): TGTGCCAGCAGCTTCAGGGAGGACAATGAGCAGTTCTTC.

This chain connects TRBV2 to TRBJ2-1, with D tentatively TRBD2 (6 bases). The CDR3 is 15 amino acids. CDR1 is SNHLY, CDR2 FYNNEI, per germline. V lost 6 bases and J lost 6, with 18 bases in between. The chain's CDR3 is CASRAPGTLSNEQFF. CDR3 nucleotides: TGTGCCAGCAGAGCTCCGGGGACTTTGAGCAATGAGCAGTTCTTC.

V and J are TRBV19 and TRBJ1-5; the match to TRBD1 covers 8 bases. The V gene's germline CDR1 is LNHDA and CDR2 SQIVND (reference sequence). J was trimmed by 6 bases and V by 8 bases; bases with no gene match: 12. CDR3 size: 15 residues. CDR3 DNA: TGTGCCAGTCGTAGCATATCAGGGGGCGTTCAGCCCCAGCATTTT. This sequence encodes CASRSISGGVQPQHF.

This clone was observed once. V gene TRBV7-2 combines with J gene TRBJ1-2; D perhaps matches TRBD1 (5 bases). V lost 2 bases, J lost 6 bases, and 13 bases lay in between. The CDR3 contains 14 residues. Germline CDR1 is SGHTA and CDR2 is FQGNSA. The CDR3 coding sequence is TGTGCCAGCAGCTTACGACTCAGGGTAGATGGCTACACCTTC. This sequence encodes CASSLRLRVDGYTF.

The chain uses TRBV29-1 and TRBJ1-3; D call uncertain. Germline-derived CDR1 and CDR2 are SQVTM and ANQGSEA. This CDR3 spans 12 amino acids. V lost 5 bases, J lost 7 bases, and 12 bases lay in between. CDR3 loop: CSVWSERNTIYF. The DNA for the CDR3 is TGCAGCGTTTGGAGCGAGAGGAACACCATATATTTT.

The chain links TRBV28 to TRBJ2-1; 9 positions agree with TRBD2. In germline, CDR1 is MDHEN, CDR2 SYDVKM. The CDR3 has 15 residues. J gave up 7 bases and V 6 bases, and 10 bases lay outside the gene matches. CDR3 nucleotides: TGTGCCAGCAGGGGTAGCGGGAGCGGGGAAAATGAGCAGTTCTTC. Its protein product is CASRGSGSGENEQFF. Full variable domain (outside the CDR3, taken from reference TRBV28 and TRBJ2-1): DVKVTQSSRYLVKRTGEKVFLECVQDMDHENMFWYRQDPGLGLRLIYFSYDVKMKEKGDIPEGYSVSREKKERFSLILESASTNQTSMYLCASRGSGSGENEQFFGPGTRLTVL.

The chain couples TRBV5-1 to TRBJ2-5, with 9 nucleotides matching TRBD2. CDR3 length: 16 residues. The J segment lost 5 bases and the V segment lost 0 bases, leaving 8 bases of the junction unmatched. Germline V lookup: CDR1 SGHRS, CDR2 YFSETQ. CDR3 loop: CASSLETSGWGETQYF. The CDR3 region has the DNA TGCGCCAGCAGCTTGGAAACTAGCGGGTGGGGGGAGACCCAGTACTTC.

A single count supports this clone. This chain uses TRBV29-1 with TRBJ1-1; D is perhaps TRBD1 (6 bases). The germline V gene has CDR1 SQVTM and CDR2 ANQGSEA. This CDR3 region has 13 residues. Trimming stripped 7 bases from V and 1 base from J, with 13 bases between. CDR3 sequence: CSDRVHWNTEAFF. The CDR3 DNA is TGCAGCGACAGGGTACATTGGAACACTGAAGCTTTCTTT.